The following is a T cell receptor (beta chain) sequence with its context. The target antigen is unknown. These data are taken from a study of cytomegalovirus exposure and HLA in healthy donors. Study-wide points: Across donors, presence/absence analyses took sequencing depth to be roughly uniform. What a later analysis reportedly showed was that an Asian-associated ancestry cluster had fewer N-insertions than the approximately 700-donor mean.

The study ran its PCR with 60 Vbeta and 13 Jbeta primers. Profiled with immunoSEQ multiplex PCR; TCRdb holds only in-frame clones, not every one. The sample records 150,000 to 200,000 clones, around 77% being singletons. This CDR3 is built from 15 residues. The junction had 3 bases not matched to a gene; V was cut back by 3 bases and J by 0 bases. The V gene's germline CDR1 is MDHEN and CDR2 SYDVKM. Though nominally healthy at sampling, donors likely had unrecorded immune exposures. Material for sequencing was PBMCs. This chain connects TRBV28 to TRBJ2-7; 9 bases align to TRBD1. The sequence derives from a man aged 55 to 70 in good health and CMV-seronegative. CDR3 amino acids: CASSLGQGHSYEQYF. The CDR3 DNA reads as TGTGCCAGCAGTTTGGGACAGGGCCACTCCTACGAGCAGTACTTC.